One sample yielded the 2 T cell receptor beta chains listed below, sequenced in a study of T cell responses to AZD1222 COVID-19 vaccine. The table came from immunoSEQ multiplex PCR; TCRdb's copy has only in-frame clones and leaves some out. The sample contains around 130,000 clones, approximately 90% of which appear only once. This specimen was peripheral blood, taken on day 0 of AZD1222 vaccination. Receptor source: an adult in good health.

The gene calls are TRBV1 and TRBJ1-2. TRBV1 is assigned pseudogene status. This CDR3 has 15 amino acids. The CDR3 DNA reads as TGCACCAGCAGCCGAGAGGAGGCCCTGGAGGATGGCTACACCTTC. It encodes CTSSREEALEDGYTF.

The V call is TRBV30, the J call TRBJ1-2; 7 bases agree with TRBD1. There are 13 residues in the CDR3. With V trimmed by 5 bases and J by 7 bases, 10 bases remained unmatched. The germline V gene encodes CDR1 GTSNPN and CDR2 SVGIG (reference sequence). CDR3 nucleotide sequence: TGTGCCTGGGACAGGGAAGTCCCTCGTGGCTACACCTTC. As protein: CAWDREVPRGYTF.